This T cell receptor (beta chain) appears in the sequencing data of a study of tumor T cells in aggressive B-cell lymphoma (dated by TCRdb to 2015 to 2018). On this clone itself: The specificity of this receptor is unknown. No per-base quality is available; no much larger clone lies one base away.

Libraries were made using the immunoSEQ multiplex PCR assay. TCRdb took this table from immuneACCESS and kept in-frame rearrangements with V and J called. Such tables lack part of the clones; where checked against another copy, unresolved V genes explain under half of the gap, and the rest is unexplained. The table for this sample lists some 7,200 clones; roughly 88% of them were counted only once. Of the sample, approximately 3.1% falls within the top ten clones. Reading the germline V gene gives CDR1 MNHNS and CDR2 SASEGT. Germline trimming: 6 bases from V, 6 bases from J; junction bases outside gene matches: 8. Spanning cysteine to phenylalanine, the CDR3 consists of 15 amino acids. The only DNA kept is the CDR3, 45 bases in frame from the first base.

This TCR was recovered from an adult with diffuse large B cell lymphoma. Some clones in this sample may be carry-over from other donors' samples. Sample: tumor tissue. The chain is encoded by TRBV6-1 joined to TRBJ1-2, with 12 junctional bases fitting TRBD1. The bases read TGTGCCAGCAGCGTCGGGGACAGGGGGCAGAATGGCTACACCTTC. It specifies CASSVGDRGQNGYTF.